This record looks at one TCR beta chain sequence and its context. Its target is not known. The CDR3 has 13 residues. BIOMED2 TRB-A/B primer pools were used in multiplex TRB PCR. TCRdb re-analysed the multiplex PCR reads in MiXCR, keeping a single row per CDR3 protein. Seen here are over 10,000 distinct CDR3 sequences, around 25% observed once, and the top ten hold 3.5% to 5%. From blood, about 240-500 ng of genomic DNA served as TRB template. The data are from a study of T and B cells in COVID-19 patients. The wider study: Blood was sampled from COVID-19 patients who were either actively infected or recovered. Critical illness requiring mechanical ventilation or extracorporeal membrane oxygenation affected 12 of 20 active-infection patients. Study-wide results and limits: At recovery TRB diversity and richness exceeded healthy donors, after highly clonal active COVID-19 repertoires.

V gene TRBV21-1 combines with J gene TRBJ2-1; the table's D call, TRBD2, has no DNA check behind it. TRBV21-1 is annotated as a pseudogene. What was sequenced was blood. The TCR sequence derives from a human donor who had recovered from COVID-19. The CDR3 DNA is TGTGCCAGCAGCGAGCGGGAGAGCGATGAGCAGTTCTTC. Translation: CASSERESDEQFF.